The 13 T cell receptor beta chains below all came from one sample that was sequenced in a study of T cell responses to AZD1222 COVID-19 vaccine. Method: immunoSEQ multiplex PCR; TCRdb's copy keeps in-frame clones and lacks some. The data show 100,000 to 150,000 clones, around 87% seen once. Material: peripheral blood, obtained on day 0 of AZD1222 vaccination. These receptors were collected from an adult in good health.

This clone has just one count. This chain joins TRBV9 and TRBJ2-2; tentative D call: TRBD2 (5 bases). The CDR3 extends over 13 amino acids. The germline gives CDR1 SGDLS, CDR2 YYNGEE. V was clipped by 4 bases and J by 7 bases, with 11 bases between them. The CDR3 DNA reads as TGTGCCAGCAGCCCAACTAGAAACGGGGAGCTGTTTTTT. Translation gives CASSPTRNGELFF.

This chain connects TRBV5-1 to TRBJ2-6; the D gene is possibly TRBD1 (6 bases). This CDR3 region has 16 residues. Germline lookup yields CDR1 SGHRS and CDR2 YFSETQ. V lost 4 bases to trimming and J lost 4 bases, with 15 bases between them. The CDR3 is CASSLFGTRGANVLTF. In DNA form, the CDR3 reads TGCGCCAGCAGCCTATTTGGGACACGCGGGGCCAACGTCCTGACTTTC.

The gene calls are TRBV13 and TRBJ2-3; 8 bases align to TRBD1. The CDR3 runs to 16 residues. J gave up 4 bases and V 5 bases, and 11 bases lay outside the gene matches. The germline CDR1 and CDR2 sequences are PRHDT and FYEKMQ (reference sequence). The CDR3 DNA is TGTGCCAGCAGCCTACTGACAGGGGATTGGCCAGATACGCAGTATTTT. Its protein is CASSLLTGDWPDTQYF.

The chain links TRBV4-3 to TRBJ2-7; TRBD2 aligns across 8 bases. Germline CDR1 is LGHNA and CDR2 is YSLEER. This CDR3 comprises 15 residues. V shed 4 bases, J shed 3 bases, and the junction held 8 bases outside the gene matches. CDR3 sequence reads: CASSRVRGGRYEQYF. CDR3 nucleotide sequence: TGCGCCAGCAGCCGTGTCCGGGGGGGTCGCTACGAGCAGTACTTC.

The chain employs TRBV7-9 and TRBJ2-1, with D unresolved. Germline V CDR1 and CDR2: SEHNR, FQNEAQ (reference sequence). The CDR3 length is 11 residues. V lost 8 bases and J lost 6, with 8 bases in between. DNA of the CDR3: TGTGCCAGCGTACGTTCCAATGAGCAGTTCTTC. Translating gives CASVRSNEQFF. Supplemented by reference TRBV7-9 and TRBJ2-1, the full variable domain reads DTGVSQNPRHKITKRGQNVTFRCDPISEHNRLYWYRQTLGQGPEFLTYFQNEAQLEKSRLLSDRFSAERPKGSFSTLEIQRTEQGDSAMYLCASVRSNEQFFGPGTRLTVL.

This chain uses TRBV2 with TRBJ1-1; the D is unclear. There are 14 residues in the CDR3. V dropped 5 bases and J dropped 1 base, with 11 bases sitting between them. Per germline, CDR1 SNHLY and CDR2 FYNNEI. The CDR3 DNA follows: TGTGCCAGCAGTCCACCAGCTTCGAACACTGAAGCTTTCTTT. It specifies CASSPPASNTEAFF.

This chain connects TRBV28 to TRBJ1-4, with unresolved D. The CDR3 loop spans 13 amino acids. Germline CDR1 is MDHEN and CDR2 is SYDVKM. V was clipped by 5 bases and J by 8 bases, with 12 bases between them. Written as DNA, the CDR3 is TGTGCCAGCAGTGTCCAATTGAGGGAAAAACTGTTTTTT. This sequence encodes CASSVQLREKLFF.

The chain recombines TRBV7-9 with TRBJ2-2; D is ambiguous. V lost 5 bases, J lost 7 bases, and 14 bases lay in between. This CDR3 region has 14 residues. Per the germline V gene, CDR1 is SEHNR and CDR2 is FQNEAQ (reference sequence). CDR3 sequence (DNA): TGTGCCAGCAGCCTTTTTAAGGGTGGCGGGGAGCTGTTTTTT. Its translation: CASSLFKGGGELFF.

The V gene is TRBV5-1, the J gene TRBJ2-4, with D possibly called TRBD1 or TRBD2 (5 bases each). CDR1 and CDR2 from the germline V gene are SGHRS and YFSETQ. CDR3 size: 15 residues. V lost 4 bases and J lost 5, with 16 bases in between. The DNA for the CDR3 is TGCGCCAGCAGCCGAACCGCCCCGGGGCAAAACATTCAGTACTTC. This translates into CASSRTAPGQNIQYF.

This sequence joins TRBV12-3 or TRBV12-4 and TRBJ1-5; 10 bases match TRBD1. J was trimmed by 7 bases and V by 3 bases; bases with no gene match: 0. The CDR3 totals 13 residues. DNA of the CDR3: TGTGCCAGCAGTTTGGACAGGGGGCAGCCCCAGCATTTT. It is translated as CASSLDRGQPQHF.

The chain is built from TRBV19 and TRBJ1-1; D is ambiguous. This CDR3 has 15 residues. Germline CDR1 LNHDA, CDR2 SQIVND (reference sequence). Trimming removed 3 bases at V and 0 bases at J, with 11 bases between. The CDR3 reads CASSMGIDMNTEAFF. CDR3 coding DNA: TGTGCCAGTAGTATGGGGATAGACATGAACACTGAAGCTTTCTTT.

This clone was seen just once. The chain joins TRBV6-5 to TRBJ2-7, with TRBD2 matching 8 bases. After removal of 5 bases from V and 3 bases from J, the junction contained 3 bases not matched to a gene. Looked up from germline, CDR1 is MNHEY and CDR2 is SVGAGI. The CDR3 covers 13 residues. The CDR3 here is CASSPGLGYEQYF. CDR3 DNA: TGTGCCAGCAGTCCGGGACTAGGCTACGAGCAGTACTTC.

Here the CDR3 DNA reads TGTGCCAGCAGCAAGGACGGTTGGGAAAAACTGTTTTTT. This encodes CASSKDGWEKLFF. The V gene is TRBV28, the J gene TRBJ1-4, with D hard to call. V gave up 6 bases and J gave up 8 bases, with 13 bases separating them. Germline CDR1 is MDHEN and CDR2 is SYDVKM. The CDR3 is made up of 13 amino acids.